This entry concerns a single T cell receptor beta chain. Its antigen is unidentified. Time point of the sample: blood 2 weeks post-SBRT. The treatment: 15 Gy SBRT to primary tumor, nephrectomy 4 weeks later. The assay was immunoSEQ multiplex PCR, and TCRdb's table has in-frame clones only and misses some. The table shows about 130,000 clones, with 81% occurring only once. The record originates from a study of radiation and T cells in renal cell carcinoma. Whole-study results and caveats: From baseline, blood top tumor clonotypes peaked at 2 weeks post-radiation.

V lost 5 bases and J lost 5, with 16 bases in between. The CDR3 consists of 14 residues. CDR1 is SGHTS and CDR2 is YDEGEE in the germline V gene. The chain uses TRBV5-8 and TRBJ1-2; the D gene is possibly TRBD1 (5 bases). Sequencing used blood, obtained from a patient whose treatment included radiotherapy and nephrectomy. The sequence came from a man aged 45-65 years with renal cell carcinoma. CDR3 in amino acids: CASSGTWMGYGYTF. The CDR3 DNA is TGTGCCAGCAGTGGGACTTGGATGGGTTATGGCTACACCTTC.